This T cell receptor (beta chain) was sequenced for a study of Ad26.COV2.S vaccination and SARS-CoV-2 variants. Study conclusions and caveats: Total T cell responses, in the TCR breadth and depth analyses, may have been underestimated. Spike-specific TCR breadth was greater after Ad26.COV2.S than placebo. Substantial breadth in spike-specific CD8+ and CD4+ T cell responses was reportedly seen after vaccination.

Germline CDR1 MNHNS, CDR2 SASEGT. Trimming removed 2 bases from V and 5 bases from J, with 15 bases in between. The CDR3 spans 15 residues. A word on this clone: Antigen unknown.

Profiling relied on immunoSEQ multiplex PCR, and the TCRdb table lists in-frame clones only, not all of them. The sample holds hundreds of thousands of clones, just over 90% seen once. The specimen was peripheral blood, collected after recovery from COVID-19. The origin of this receptor is a human donor who had recovered from COVID-19. The genes are TRBV6-1 and TRBJ1-1; D possibly corresponds to TRBD1 (5 bases). The DNA of the CDR3 is TGTGCCAGCAGTGAATTGGGGGGTTGGAGGACTGAAGCTTTCTTT. It is translated as CASSELGGWRTEAFF.